The rows below give T cell receptor beta chains drawn from one sample of a study of blood T cell repertoires in COVID-19. Sequencing used immunoSEQ multiplex PCR; TCRdb keeps in-frame clones, though not all of them. The profile shows a few hundred thousand clones, 85% of them singletons. The sample consisted of peripheral blood. The receptors here all came from a woman aged 18-29 years with acute or convalescent COVID-19. The CDR3 runs from the conserved cysteine through the conserved F or W.

V,J,CDR3
TRBV6-5,TRBJ1-2,CASRPGTVLGYGYTF
TRBV27,TRBJ2-7,CASSRENLWYF
TRBV3-1/TRBV3-2,TRBJ2-1,CASSFRQGNEQFF
TRBV7-8,TRBJ2-2,CASSRQVNTGELFF
TRBV7-2,TRBJ1-1,CASSLARGTEAFF
TRBV28,TRBJ1-5,CASSLDRRVQPQHF
TRBV7-3,TRBJ2-1,CASSLTQGGGGNEQFF
TRBV9,TRBJ2-5,CASSVSAGVGETQYF
TRBV24-1,TRBJ2-7,CATSDEKDRGLYEQYF
TRBV11-2,TRBJ2-3,CASSLVGLDTQYF
TRBV27,TRBJ2-2,CASSWDSAGELFF
TRBV15,TRBJ2-1,CATSGEREVYNEQFF
TRBV29-1,TRBJ1-1,CSALQELNTEAFF
TRBV7-8,TRBJ2-7,CASSLSWTGSEEQYF
TRBV5-1,TRBJ1-1,CASSLESGITEAFF
TRBV28,TRBJ2-7,CASSLPPGQGTYEQYF
TRBV29-1,TRBJ1-4,CSVPAEGSEEKLFF
TRBV7-9,TRBJ2-7,CASSSTYEQYF
TRBV9,TRBJ2-2,CASSYGTSGVNTGELFF
TRBV9,TRBJ2-7,CASSERRDNSYEQYF
TRBV15,TRBJ1-1,CGGQGSVNTEAFF
TRBV5-6,TRBJ1-2,CASSLGTAQGNYGYTF
TRBV19,TRBJ2-7,CASRDQRLYEQYF
TRBV4-2,TRBJ2-7,CASSRGQGAYEQYF
TRBV6-6,TRBJ2-5,CASNFPGETQYF
TRBV19,TRBJ1-1,CASSMVVRVNTEAFF
TRBV7-9,TRBJ1-1,CASSLVGGKNTEAFF
TRBV7-3,TRBJ2-3,CASSSLPGGAEDTQYF
TRBV5-1,TRBJ1-2,CASSSDRGATYGYTF
TRBV5-8,TRBJ1-4,CASSLDREKLFF
TRBV10-3,TRBJ1-1,CAISEQTANEAFF
TRBV5-5,TRBJ1-1,CASRRAGNTEAFF
TRBV21-1,TRBJ1-4,CASSKANQALHPNEKLFF
TRBV24-1,TRBJ1-2,CATSDLGRVEGYTF
TRBV25-1,TRBJ2-7,CASSESGPGIYEQYF
TRBV5-1,TRBJ2-7,CASSLAVGGYEQYF
TRBV2,TRBJ1-5,CASSERVGNQPQHF
TRBV7-6,TRBJ2-7,CASSYPRDSSYEQYF
TRBV5-1,TRBJ2-5,CATGVTAAQETQYF
TRBV6-5,TRBJ1-1,CASSGGRFTEAFF
TRBV27,TRBJ1-3,CASSSLIRDSGNTIYF
TRBV27,TRBJ1-5,CASSRQFDSNQPQHF
TRBV28,TRBJ1-4,CASLEQGAGNEKLFF
TRBV28,TRBJ1-2,CASSRAGGGFLYGYTF
TRBV10-2,TRBJ1-2,CASRTGEDYGYTF
TRBV2,TRBJ1-4,CASTTDREGKLFF
TRBV9,TRBJ2-1,CASSVSGGTYNEQFF
TRBV30,TRBJ2-1,CAWSATSYNEQFF
TRBV19,TRBJ2-1,CASSIGGLESGEQFF
TRBV5-6,TRBJ2-5,CASSLEGGGAVGTQYF
TRBV2,TRBJ2-1,CASSAALGPARNEQFF
TRBV5-5,TRBJ2-7,CASSVQGPSSDQYF
TRBV6-5,TRBJ1-5,CASSYSPGGGNQPQHF